This TCR beta chain was sequenced for a study of T cells in Graves' hyperthyroidism and ophthalmopathy. General study points: Stable hyperthyroidism was told apart from ophthalmopathy by a model built on 13 V-J features.

With V trimmed by 4 bases and J by 1 base, 9 bases remained unmatched. This CDR3 spans 17 amino acids. CDR1 is SGHAT, CDR2 FQNNGV, per germline. This clonotype was seen ten or more times. What it binds is unknown. Clinical symptoms, serum thyroxine, TRAb, thyroid ultrasound and orbital computed tomography informed diagnoses. Researchers amplified the TCR beta CDR3 regions from RNA transcripts. The HTBI primer set served for first-round RT-PCR of the TCR CDR3. Each CDR3 protein gets one entry after TCRdb re-called the multiplex PCR reads with MiXCR. Among some 300,000 distinct CDR3 sequences listed, around a sixth were seen once.

Source material: blood. The chain uses TRBV11-2 and TRBJ2-3, with 9 bases fitting TRBD2. This receptor was obtained from a man aged 25-45 years with Graves' hyperthyroidism. The DNA for the CDR3 is TGTGCCAGCAGCTATTTTCGACTAGCGGCTGGCACAGATACGCAGTATTTT. It yields the protein CASSYFRLAAGTDTQYF.